This T cell receptor (beta chain) derives from a study of T cell repertoires in cytomegalovirus infection. V was cut by 5 bases and J by 7 bases, with 9 bases left in between. CDR1 SGHNT and CDR2 YENEEA come from the germline V gene. CDR3 length: 13 residues. TCRdb re-analysed the reads in MiXCR, keeping a single row per CDR3 protein. The table records 490,000 or so distinct CDR3 sequences, about 11% of them present only once. A few counts support this clonotype. This clonotype was obtained from a human donor in good health (CMV status not recorded). Some clones in this sample may be carry-over from other donors' samples. The genes are TRBV11-3 and TRBJ1-6; no clear D gene. Source material: PBMCs. CDR3 DNA: TGTGCCAGCAGCCTTGGAACCAATTCACCCCTCCACTTT. Its protein is CASSLGTNSPLHF.